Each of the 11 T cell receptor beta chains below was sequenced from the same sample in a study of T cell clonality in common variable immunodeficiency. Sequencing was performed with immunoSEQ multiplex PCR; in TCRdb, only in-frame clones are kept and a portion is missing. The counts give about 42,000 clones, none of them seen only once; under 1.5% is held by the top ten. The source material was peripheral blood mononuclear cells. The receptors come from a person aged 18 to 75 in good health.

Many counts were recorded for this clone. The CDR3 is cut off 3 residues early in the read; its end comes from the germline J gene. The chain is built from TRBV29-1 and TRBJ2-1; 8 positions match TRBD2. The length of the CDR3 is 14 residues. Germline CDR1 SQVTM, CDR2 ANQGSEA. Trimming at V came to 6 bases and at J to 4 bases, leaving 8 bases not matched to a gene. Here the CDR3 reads CSVSGRNLYNEQFF. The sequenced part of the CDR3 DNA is TGCAGCGTAAGCGGGAGAAACTTATACAATGAG.

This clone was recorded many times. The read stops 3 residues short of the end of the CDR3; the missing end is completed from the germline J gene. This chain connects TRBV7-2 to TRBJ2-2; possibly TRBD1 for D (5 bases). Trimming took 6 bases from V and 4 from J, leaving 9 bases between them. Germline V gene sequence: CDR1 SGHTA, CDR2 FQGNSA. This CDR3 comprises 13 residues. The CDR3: CASRRDSTGELFF. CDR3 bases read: TGTGCCAGCAGACGCGACAGCACCGGGGAG.

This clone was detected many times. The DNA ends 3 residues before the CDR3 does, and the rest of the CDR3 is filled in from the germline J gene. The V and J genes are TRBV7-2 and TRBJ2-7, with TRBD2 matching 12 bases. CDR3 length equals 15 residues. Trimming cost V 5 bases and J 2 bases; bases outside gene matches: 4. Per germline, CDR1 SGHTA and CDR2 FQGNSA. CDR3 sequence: CASSTRTSGTYEQYF. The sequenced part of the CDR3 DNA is TGTGCCAGCAGCACCAGGACTAGCGGGACCTACGAG.

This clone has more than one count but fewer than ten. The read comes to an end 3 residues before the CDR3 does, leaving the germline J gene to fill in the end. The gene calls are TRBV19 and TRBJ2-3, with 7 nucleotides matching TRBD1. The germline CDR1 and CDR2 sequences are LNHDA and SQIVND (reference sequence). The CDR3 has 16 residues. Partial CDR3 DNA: TGTGCCAGTAGACTCAACCCAGGGGGACGCAATCAGCCG. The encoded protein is CASRLNPGGRNQP. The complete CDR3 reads CASRLNPGGRNQPQYF.

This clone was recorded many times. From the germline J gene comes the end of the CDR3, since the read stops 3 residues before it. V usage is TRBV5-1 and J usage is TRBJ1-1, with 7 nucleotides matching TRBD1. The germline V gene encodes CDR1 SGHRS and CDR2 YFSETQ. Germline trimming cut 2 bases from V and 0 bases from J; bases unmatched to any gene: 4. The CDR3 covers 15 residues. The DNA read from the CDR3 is TGCGCCAGCAGCTTACCGGGACAGTTGAACACTGAA. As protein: CASSLPGQLNTE. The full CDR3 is CASSLPGQLNTEAFF.

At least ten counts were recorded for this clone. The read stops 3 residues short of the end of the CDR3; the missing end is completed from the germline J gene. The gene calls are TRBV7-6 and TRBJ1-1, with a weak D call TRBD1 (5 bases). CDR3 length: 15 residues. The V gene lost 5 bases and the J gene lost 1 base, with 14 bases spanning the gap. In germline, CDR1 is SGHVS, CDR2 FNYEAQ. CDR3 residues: CASSTSRGRNTEAFF. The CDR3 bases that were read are TGTGCCAGCAGCACATCGAGGGGCAGGAACACTGAA.

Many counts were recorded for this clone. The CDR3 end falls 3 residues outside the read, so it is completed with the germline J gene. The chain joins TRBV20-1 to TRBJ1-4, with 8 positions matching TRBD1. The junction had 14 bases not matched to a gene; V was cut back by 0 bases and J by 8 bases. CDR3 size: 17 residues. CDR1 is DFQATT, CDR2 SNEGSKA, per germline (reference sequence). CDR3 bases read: TGCAGTGCTAGAGACAGGGGGCTAACGGCGGGGTGGGAAAAA. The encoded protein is CSARDRGLTAGWEK. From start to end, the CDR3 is CSARDRGLTAGWEKLFF.

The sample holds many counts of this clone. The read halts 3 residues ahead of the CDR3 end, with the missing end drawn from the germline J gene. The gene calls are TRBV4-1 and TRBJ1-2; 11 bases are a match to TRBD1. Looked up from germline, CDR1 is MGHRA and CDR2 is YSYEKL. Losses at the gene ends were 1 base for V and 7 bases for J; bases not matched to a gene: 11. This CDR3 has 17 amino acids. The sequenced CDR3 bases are TGCGCCAGCAGCCAAGTAGTGGTTCGGACAGGGGGCAGTGGC. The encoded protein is CASSQVVVRTGGSG. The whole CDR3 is CASSQVVVRTGGSGYTF.

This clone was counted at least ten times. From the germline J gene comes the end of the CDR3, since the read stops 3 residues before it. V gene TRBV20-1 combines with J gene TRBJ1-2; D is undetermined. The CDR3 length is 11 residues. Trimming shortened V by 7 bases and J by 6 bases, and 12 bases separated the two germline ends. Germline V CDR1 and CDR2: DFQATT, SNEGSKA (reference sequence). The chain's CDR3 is CSGLPKHGYTF. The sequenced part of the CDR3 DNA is TGCAGTGGTCTCCCCAAGCATGGC.

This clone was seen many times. The sequenced CDR3 bases are TGTGCCAGCAGCCAAGGACGGATTAAGGGCACC. Protein product: CASSQGRIKGT. Given in full, the CDR3 is CASSQGRIKGTIYF. The chain is built from TRBV14 and TRBJ1-3; no clear D gene. The read comes to an end 3 residues before the CDR3 does, leaving the germline J gene to fill in the end. CDR3 length: 14 residues. The germline CDR1 and CDR2 sequences are SGHDN and FVKESK. The V gene lost 1 base and the J gene lost 9 bases, with 13 bases spanning the gap. The entire variable domain, with the rest obtained from reference TRBV14 and TRBJ1-3, is as follows: EAGVTQFPSHSVIEKGQTVTLRCDPISGHDNLYWYRRVMGKEIKFLLHFVKESKQDESGMPNNRFLAERTGGTYSTLKVQPAELEDSGVYFCASSQGRIKGTIYFGEGSWLTVV.

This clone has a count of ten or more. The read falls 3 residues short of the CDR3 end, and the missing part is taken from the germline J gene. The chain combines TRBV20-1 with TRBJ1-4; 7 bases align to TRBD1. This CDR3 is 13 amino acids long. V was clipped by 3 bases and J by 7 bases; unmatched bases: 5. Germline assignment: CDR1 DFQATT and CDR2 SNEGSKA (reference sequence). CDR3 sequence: CSASKGAGEKLFF. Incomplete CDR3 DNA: TGCAGTGCTAGTAAGGGGGCCGGTGAAAAA.